This TCR beta chain was sequenced during a study of a mutant IDH1 vaccine in newly diagnosed glioma. Overall study: The start of vaccination came 4-6 weeks after radiotherapy alone, or with temozolomide cycles. There were roughly 62% males and around 38% females among treated patients, whose mean age was approximately 38 years.

This CDR3 contains 11 residues. CDR1 is SQVTM and CDR2 is ANQGSEA in the germline V gene. Study results and limitations: Vaccination elicited immune responses in roughly 93% of patients. Variations in leading peripheral T cell clonotypes appeared to have no connection with pseudoprogression.

As to time point: week 23, last vaccination. Each vaccine dose was 300 ug of mutant IDH1 20-mer peptide, with topical imiquimod. Of note for this clone: Its specificity is unknown. At one end the junction does not follow the germline gene, possibly because of a read error.

Some clones are missing from TCRdb's copy, which holds only in-frame ones; the method was immunoSEQ multiplex PCR. Of approximately 67,000 clones listed, approximately 87% are singletons. The chain links TRBV29-1 to TRBJ2-7; D uncertain. Sequencing used PBMCs, obtained from a glioma patient whose treatment included an IDH1 peptide vaccine. The receptor's source is a man aged 18 to 29 with glioma. The CDR3 coding sequence is TGCAGCGTTGACGGTGGCGGTACCCTGGACTTC. As protein: CSVDGGGTLDF.